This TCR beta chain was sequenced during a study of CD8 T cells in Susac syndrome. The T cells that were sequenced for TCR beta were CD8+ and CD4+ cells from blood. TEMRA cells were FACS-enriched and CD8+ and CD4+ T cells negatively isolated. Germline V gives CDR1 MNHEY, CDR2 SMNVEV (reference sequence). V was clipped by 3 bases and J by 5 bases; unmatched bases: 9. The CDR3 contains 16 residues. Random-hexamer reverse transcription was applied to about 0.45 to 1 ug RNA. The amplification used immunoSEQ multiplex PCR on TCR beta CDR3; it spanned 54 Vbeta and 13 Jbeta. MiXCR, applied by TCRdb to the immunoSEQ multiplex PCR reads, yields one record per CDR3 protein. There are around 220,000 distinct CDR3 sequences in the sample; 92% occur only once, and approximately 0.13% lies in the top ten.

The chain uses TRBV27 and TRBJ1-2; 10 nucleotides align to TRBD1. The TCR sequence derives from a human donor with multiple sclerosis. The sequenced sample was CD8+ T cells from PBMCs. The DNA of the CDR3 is TGTGCCAGCAGTTTGCTTACCGGGACAGGGGCTTATGGCTACACCTTC. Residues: CASSLLTGTGAYGYTF.